Each of the 25 T cell receptor beta chains below was sequenced from the same sample in a study of blood T cell repertoires in COVID-19. Here immunoSEQ multiplex PCR was the method, and the copy in TCRdb shows in-frame clones only, minus some. This table has roughly 200,000 clones, over 75% appearing once. Sequenced: peripheral blood. These receptors came from a woman aged 80 or over with acute or convalescent COVID-19.

This clone was observed a single time. This chain connects TRBV19 to TRBJ2-5, with D unresolved. Germline-derived CDR1 and CDR2 are LNHDA and SQIVND (reference sequence). The V end was cut by 6 bases, the J end by 2 bases, with 13 bases between. This CDR3 comprises 14 residues. The CDR3 sequence: CASRVGPSQETQYF. CDR3 DNA: TGTGCCAGTAGAGTTGGGCCCTCACAAGAGACCCAGTACTTC.

In this sample, this clone turned up once. The chain links TRBV5-5 to TRBJ2-2; 12 bases match TRBD2. Germline loops: CDR1 SGHKS, CDR2 YYEKEE (reference sequence). V shed 1 base and J 7 bases; nucleotides not matched to a gene: 8. This CDR3 is 17 amino acids long. CDR3 sequence (DNA): TGTGCCAGCAGCTTGAGACCTCTAGCGGGAGGGGTCGGGGAGCTGTTTTTT. This gives the protein CASSLRPLAGGVGELFF.

This clone turned up a few times. This chain links TRBV30 with TRBJ2-2, with 8 bases matching TRBD1. The germline CDR1 and CDR2 sequences are GTSNPN and SVGIG (reference sequence). The CDR3 contains 13 residues. With V trimmed by 7 bases and J by 4 bases, 5 bases remained unmatched. CDR3 sequence (DNA): TGTGCCTCCAGGGGGCTCGGCACCGGGGAGCTGTTTTTT. Protein: CASRGLGTGELFF.

The rearrangement uses TRBV7-3 and TRBJ2-6, with 7 bases that match TRBD2. The CDR3 totals 17 residues. Germline V CDR1 and CDR2: SGHTA, FQGTGA. V was clipped by 1 base and J by 0 bases; unmatched bases: 3. The CDR3 nucleotides read TGTGCCAGCAGCTTAAACGGCGGGAGCTCTGGGGCCAACGTCCTGACTTTC. Encoded protein: CASSLNGGSSGANVLTF.

This clone was seen once. The chain is built from TRBV19 and TRBJ2-4; tentative D call: TRBD2 (5 bases). CDR3 size: 14 residues. The germline V and J ends were trimmed by 3 bases and 1 base, with 7 bases remaining between them. The germline V gene has CDR1 LNHDA and CDR2 SQIVND (reference sequence). The CDR3, as DNA: TGTGCCAGTAGTATGCGAGGGGCCAAAAACATTCAGTACTTC. Translation: CASSMRGAKNIQYF.

The chain employs TRBV7-7 and TRBJ2-3; 10 nucleotides match TRBD2. Germline trimming cut 5 bases from V and 4 bases from J; bases unmatched to any gene: 6. Per germline, CDR1 SSHAT and CDR2 FNYEAQ (reference sequence). The CDR3 covers 15 residues. DNA for the CDR3: TGTGCCAGCAGCCGGCGGACTAGCGGAGCAGATACGCAGTATTTT. This encodes CASSRRTSGADTQYF.

The CDR3 protein is CASRQGAYEQYF. CDR3 in DNA: TGTGCCAGCAGACAGGGGGCCTACGAGCAGTACTTC. The rearrangement uses TRBV25-1 and TRBJ2-7; 8 bases are shared with TRBD1. V was clipped by 6 bases and J by 2 bases; unmatched bases: 0. The CDR3 is 12 amino acids. The germline V gene encodes CDR1 MGHDK and CDR2 SYGVNS.

V usage is TRBV19 and J usage is TRBJ2-7; D gene ambiguous. Trimming left V 5 bases short and J 5 bases short, with 16 bases between. The CDR3 consists of 14 residues. Germline loops: CDR1 LNHDA, CDR2 SQIVND (reference sequence). DNA for the CDR3: TGTGCCAGTAGTCTTGACCTGGGCCCCAACGAGCAGTACTTC. Protein product: CASSLDLGPNEQYF.

V gene TRBV28 combines with J gene TRBJ1-2, with D perhaps matching TRBD1 (5 bases). Trimming stripped 7 bases from V and 5 bases from J, with 14 bases between. Germline assignment: CDR1 MDHEN and CDR2 SYDVKM. The CDR3 is made up of 13 amino acids. CDR3 sequence (DNA): TGTGCCAGCACCTACGGGGGGGGATATGGCTACACCTTC. Its protein is CASTYGGGYGYTF.

The rearrangement uses TRBV7-2 and TRBJ2-1, with D tentatively TRBD1 (5 bases). CDR1 is SGHTA, CDR2 FQGNSA, per germline. Trimming pared 5 bases from V and 9 bases from J, leaving 14 bases between. The CDR3 runs to 13 residues. CDR3 amino acids: CASSQLQASEQFF. The CDR3 DNA is TGTGCCAGCAGCCAACTACAGGCGAGTGAGCAGTTCTTC. The entire variable domain, with the rest obtained from reference TRBV7-2 and TRBJ2-1, is as follows: GAGVSQSPSNKVTEKGKDVELRCDPISGHTALYWYRQSLGQGLEFLIYFQGNSAPDKSGLPSDRFSAERTGGSVSTLTIQRTQQEDSAVYLCASSQLQASEQFFGPGTRLTVL.

The CDR3, as DNA: TGTGCCAGCAGCTTTCCAGGGGGGCCCTACACAGATACGCAGTATTTT. Translating it yields CASSFPGGPYTDTQYF. The chain carries TRBV7-2 and TRBJ2-3; a weak D match, TRBD1 (7 bases). Trimming took 3 bases from V and 2 from J, leaving 15 bases between them. The CDR3 contains 16 residues. Germline V gives CDR1 SGHTA, CDR2 FQGNSA.

The V call is TRBV3-1 (or the pseudogene TRBV3-2), the J call TRBJ2-2; a weak D match, TRBD2 (6 bases). CDR3 length: 16 residues. V was clipped by 2 bases and J by 5 bases, with 15 bases between them. Germline CDR1 reads LGHDT; CDR2 reads YNNKEL (reference sequence). The CDR3 nucleotides read TGTGCCAGCAGCCAACTCTTGCAGGGAGGAACCGGGGAGCTGTTTTTT. It specifies CASSQLLQGGTGELFF.

The chain has TRBV19 and TRBJ1-2; TRBD1 is a possible D gene (5 bases). The CDR3 sequence is 15 residues long. V lost 10 bases, J lost 4 bases, and 22 bases lay in between. Germline-derived CDR1 and CDR2 are LNHDA and SQIVND (reference sequence). The CDR3 DNA sequence: TGTGCCACCTCGGGACGGGGGGATGGGCGCTATGGCTACACCTTC. Translated, it gives CATSGRGDGRYGYTF.

The chain carries TRBV9 and TRBJ2-5; no reliable D call. The CDR3 has 14 residues. Deletions cut 0 bases from V and 5 bases from J, with 11 bases between. CDR1 and CDR2 (germline): SGDLS, YYNGEE. CDR3 loop: CASSVVPDGETQYF. CDR3 DNA sequence: TGTGCCAGCAGCGTAGTTCCCGACGGGGAGACCCAGTACTTC. The full variable domain, in which reference TRBV9 and TRBJ2-5 provide the parts outside the CDR3, is DSGVTQTPKHLITATGQRVTLRCSPRSGDLSVYWYQQSLDQGLQFLIQYYNGEERAKGNILERFSAQQFPDLHSELNLSSLELGDSALYFCASSVVPDGETQYFGPGTRLLVL.

The genes are TRBV6-1 and TRBJ2-2; 7 nucleotides match TRBD2. Germline CDR1 and CDR2: MNHNS and SASEGT. The CDR3 is made up of 15 amino acids. V lost 3 bases and J lost 5; bases outside the gene matches: 6. As DNA, the CDR3 is TGTGCCAGCAGTGAGGTTGAGGGAGGGACCGGGGAGCTGTTTTTT. This sequence encodes CASSEVEGGTGELFF.

This clone was seen a few times. The chain recombines TRBV5-4 with TRBJ2-4, with 8 bases aligning to TRBD1. The CDR3 covers 15 residues. Per the germline V gene, CDR1 is SGHNT and CDR2 is YYREEE (reference sequence). Unmatched junction bases numbered 7, after V lost 5 bases and J lost 3 bases. Here the CDR3 DNA reads TGTGCCAGCAGTTCCCCCGGGACAGGCAAAAACATTCAGTACTTC. It specifies CASSSPGTGKNIQYF.

This clone appeared once. The CDR3 protein is CASSLSTGDTEAFF. The CDR3 coding sequence is TGTGCCAGCAGCCTCTCGACAGGGGACACTGAAGCTTTCTTT. This chain links TRBV9 with TRBJ1-1; 8 positions match TRBD1. Germline V gene lookup returns CDR1 SGDLS and CDR2 YYNGEE. The CDR3 totals 14 residues. The V gene end was trimmed by 4 bases and the J gene end by 3 bases; junction bases not matched to a gene: 5. Together with reference TRBV9 and TRBJ1-1, the CDR3 gives the full variable domain: DSGVTQTPKHLITATGQRVTLRCSPRSGDLSVYWYQQSLDQGLQFLIQYYNGEERAKGNILERFSAQQFPDLHSELNLSSLELGDSALYFCASSLSTGDTEAFFGQGTRLTVV.

The chain carries TRBV7-6 and TRBJ1-1, with 8 nucleotides matching TRBD1. Germline-derived CDR1 and CDR2 are SGHVS and FNYEAQ. The CDR3 consists of 15 residues. J lost 5 bases, V lost 1 base, and 6 bases had no gene match. CDR3: CASSLEDRGGTEAFF. The CDR3 DNA follows: TGTGCCAGCAGCTTAGAAGACAGGGGCGGTACTGAAGCTTTCTTT.

J is TRBJ2-2 and V is TRBV7-8, with TRBD1 as a possible D gene (6 bases). Germline V CDR1 and CDR2: SGHVS, FQNEAQ. The V end was cut by 6 bases, the J end by 4 bases, with 12 bases between. CDR3 length equals 14 residues. This CDR3 reads CASRRGRGTGELFF. The CDR3, as DNA: TGTGCCAGCAGGAGAGGCAGGGGCACCGGGGAGCTGTTTTTT.

The genes are TRBV3-1 (or the pseudogene TRBV3-2) and TRBJ2-7; 14 bases fit TRBD2. The CDR3 sequence is 15 residues long. Per the germline V gene, CDR1 is LGHDT and CDR2 is YNNKEL (reference sequence). The ends lost 0 bases at V and 6 bases at J; junction bases unmatched: 1. CDR3 sequence (DNA): TGTGCCAGCAGCCAAGAGGGACTAGCGGGAGTCGAGCAGTACTTC. Its translation is CASSQEGLAGVEQYF.

The rearrangement uses TRBV25-1 and TRBJ2-7, with 7 bases fitting TRBD2. The germline CDR1 and CDR2 sequences are MGHDK and SYGVNS. The CDR3 has 14 amino acids. The V and J ends lost 4 bases and 1 base, in that order; junction bases with no gene match: 4. The CDR3 sequence is CASSALSGSYEQYF. CDR3 coding DNA: TGTGCCAGCAGTGCCCTTAGCGGGTCCTACGAGCAGTACTTC.

The V gene is TRBV6-5, the J gene TRBJ1-5, with a tentative D call TRBD1 (5 bases). The CDR3 covers 15 residues. Trimming cost V 10 bases and J 2 bases, with 18 bases left between them. Per germline, CDR1 MNHEY and CDR2 SVGAGI. The chain's CDR3 is CATRVSILGNQPQHF. The CDR3 nucleotides read TGTGCCACCAGGGTCTCTATATTGGGCAATCAGCCCCAGCATTTT.

The J gene is TRBJ2-5, the V gene TRBV19; 15 nucleotides agree with TRBD2. This CDR3 contains 18 residues. CDR1 and CDR2 (germline): LNHDA, SQIVND (reference sequence). V shed 3 bases, J shed 5 bases, and the junction held 10 bases outside the gene matches. The CDR3 nucleotides are TGTGCCAGTAGTATTGGATCCCCCGGGACTAGCGGGGGGGAGACCCAGTACTTC. Translating it yields CASSIGSPGTSGGETQYF.

This chain connects TRBV28 to TRBJ2-2; D might be TRBD2 (6 bases). Trimming took 6 bases from V and 5 from J, leaving 7 bases between them. Looked up from germline, CDR1 is MDHEN and CDR2 is SYDVKM. CDR3 length equals 12 residues. CDR3 bases: TGTGCCAGCAGCGGGAGTACCGGGGAGCTGTTTTTT. It specifies CASSGSTGELFF.

The chain has TRBV24-1 and TRBJ2-1, with D possibly TRBD2 on 6 matching bases. The length of the CDR3 is 13 residues. Looked up from germline, CDR1 is KGHDR and CDR2 is SFDVKD. The V end lost 12 bases, the J end lost 0 bases, and 11 bases lay between the germline ends. The CDR3 sequence: CASAAGSYNEQFF. The CDR3 nucleotides read TGTGCCTCCGCAGCGGGCTCCTACAATGAGCAGTTCTTC.